This T cell receptor (beta chain) appears in the sequencing data of a study of identical twins. Each donor was a healthy Caucasian. Each cDNA held unique molecular identifiers, and template switching gave it a universal primer site. In TCRdb, the 5' RACE reads were re-called with MiXCR into one record per CDR3 protein. The repertoire includes around 490,000 distinct CDR3 sequences, about 15% of them detected once, and around 0.48% sits in the top ten. This clonotype came up a few times. The antigen remains undetermined. Germline V gene lookup returns CDR1 LNHNV and CDR2 YYDKDF (reference sequence). The CDR3 covers 12 residues. Deletions cut 5 bases from V and 9 bases from J, with 13 bases between. Study findings and constraints: Models came in too low on out-of-frame TCR alpha sharing in monozygotic twins. Twins' surplus sharing was weaker for beta out-of-frame sequences.

The same data also went into a second study, on yellow fever vaccine responses in identical twins.

The chain combines TRBV15 with TRBJ1-2; tentatively, D is TRBD1 (5 bases). The sample comprised CD4+ T cells sorted from blood. The source of this sequence is a woman in her late teens or twenties in good health. CDR3 DNA: TGTGCCACCAGCGTCAACCCAGGGAGCTACACCTTC. It specifies CATSVNPGSYTF.